Each of the 14 T cell receptor beta chains below was sequenced from the same sample in a study of T cells in localized non-small cell lung cancer. Repertoires were generated with immunoSEQ multiplex PCR, while TCRdb's copy carries only in-frame clones and drops some. This table holds about 52,000 clones, around nine tenths found once. The source material was PBMCs, sampled before any cancer treatment. The source of these receptors is a female donor with stage II lung adenocarcinoma.

The V gene is TRBV7-9, the J gene TRBJ2-5; 8 bases are a match to TRBD2. Germline CDR1 reads SEHNR; CDR2 reads FQNEAQ (reference sequence). V shed 8 bases, J shed 4 bases, and the junction held 15 bases outside the gene matches. The CDR3 has 16 residues. In nucleotides, the CDR3 is TGTGCCAGCTCTCGGACTAGCCTTGGAGTAGGAGAGACCCAGTACTTC. As protein: CASSRTSLGVGETQYF. The full variable domain, its missing parts supplied by reference TRBV7-9 and TRBJ2-5, is DTGVSQNPRHKITKRGQNVTFRCDPISEHNRLYWYRQTLGQGPEFLTYFQNEAQLEKSRLLSDRFSAERPKGSFSTLEIQRTEQGDSAMYLCASSRTSLGVGETQYFGPGTRLLVL.

The chain links TRBV19 to TRBJ2-1; D may be TRBD1 (6 bases). The germline gives CDR1 LNHDA, CDR2 SQIVND (reference sequence). Trimming pared 11 bases from V and 2 bases from J, leaving 22 bases between. This CDR3 has 16 amino acids. Here the CDR3 DNA reads TGTGCCTGCTGCCGGGACATAGGGAGTACCTACAATGAGCAGTTCTTC. This gives the protein CACCRDIGSTYNEQFF.

The J gene is TRBJ2-5, the V gene TRBV4-1, with 9 bases identical to TRBD2. The germline V gene has CDR1 MGHRA and CDR2 YSYEKL. The CDR3 has 17 residues. After removal of 6 bases from V and 1 base from J, the junction contained 12 bases not matched to a gene. As DNA, the CDR3 is TGCGCCAGCAGGCGGGTTGGCGGGGGGGAATTCCAAGAGACCCAGTACTTC. It yields the protein CASRRVGGGEFQETQYF.

The chain is built from TRBV2 and TRBJ1-1; 8 bases fit TRBD1. Per germline, CDR1 SNHLY and CDR2 FYNNEI. The CDR3 totals 16 residues. The junction had 11 bases not matched to a gene; V was cut back by 4 bases and J by 4 bases. CDR3 region: CASSAETGQAFTEAFF. DNA for the CDR3: TGTGCCAGCAGTGCTGAAACGGGACAGGCTTTCACTGAAGCTTTCTTT.

This chain joins TRBV27 and TRBJ1-1; 9 bases fit TRBD1. With 8 bases clipped from V and 3 bases from J, the junction kept 7 bases outside the gene matches. CDR1 and CDR2 from the germline V gene are MNHEY and SMNVEV (reference sequence). The CDR3 is 14 amino acids. CDR3 DNA sequence: TGTGCCAGCGGAACAGGGGGCTTGCACACTGAAGCTTTCTTT. Residues: CASGTGGLHTEAFF.

The J gene is TRBJ1-2, the V gene TRBV5-6, with D tentatively TRBD1 (5 bases). V gave up 4 bases and J gave up 3 bases, with 13 bases separating them. Germline CDR1 SGHDT, CDR2 YYEEEE. The CDR3 contains 14 residues. The CDR3 loop is CASSTGQTDYGYTF. DNA for the CDR3: TGTGCCAGCAGCACCGGGCAGACAGACTATGGCTACACCTTC.

The V and J genes are TRBV2 and TRBJ2-5; D not certain. Germline CDR1 and CDR2: SNHLY and FYNNEI. V was shortened by 5 bases and J by 4 bases, with 8 bases between the two germline ends. CDR3 size: 12 residues. As DNA, the CDR3 is TGTGCCAGCAGTCCCATCCGAGAGACCCAGTACTTC. Its protein is CASSPIRETQYF. Using reference TRBV2 and TRBJ2-5 for the parts outside the CDR3, the full variable domain is EPEVTQTPSHQVTQMGQEVILRCVPISNHLYFYWYRQILGQKVEFLVSFYNNEISEKSEIFDDQFSVERPDGSNFTLKIRSTKLEDSAMYFCASSPIRETQYFGPGTRLLVL.

This clone was seen more than once but under ten times. The genes are TRBV7-6 and TRBJ2-3, with D possibly TRBD2 on 6 matching bases. The CDR3 sequence is 13 residues long. Trimming removed 0 bases at V and 14 bases at J, with 15 bases between. Germline V gene lookup returns CDR1 SGHVS and CDR2 FNYEAQ. The CDR3: CASSLAEGRLLYF. In nucleotides, the CDR3 is TGTGCCAGCAGCTTAGCGGAGGGGAGACTATTGTATTTT.

This chain joins TRBV19 and TRBJ1-1, with TRBD1 matching over 7 bases. The CDR3 is 14 residues long. Germline trimming cut 5 bases from V and 5 bases from J; bases unmatched to any gene: 8. Per germline, CDR1 LNHDA and CDR2 SQIVND (reference sequence). The CDR3, as DNA: TGTGCCAGTAGTTCCCAGGGGGATGTGACTGAAGCTTTCTTT. Translating it yields CASSSQGDVTEAFF.

This rearrangement joins TRBV9 to TRBJ1-6; D may be TRBD1 (5 bases). The CDR3 extends over 14 amino acids. Germline V gene data show CDR1 as SGDLS and CDR2 as YYNGEE. Deletions cut 4 bases from V and 7 bases from J, with 12 bases between. CDR3 coding DNA: TGTGCCAGCAGCCCCCGGGGGGAGAATTCACCCCTCCACTTT. Encoded protein: CASSPRGENSPLHF. The full variable domain, its missing parts supplied by reference TRBV9 and TRBJ1-6, is DSGVTQTPKHLITATGQRVTLRCSPRSGDLSVYWYQQSLDQGLQFLIQYYNGEERAKGNILERFSAQQFPDLHSELNLSSLELGDSALYFCASSPRGENSPLHFGNGTRLTVT.

The chain is built from TRBV5-5 and TRBJ2-2; weak D call: TRBD1 (5 bases). Germline CDR1 SGHKS, CDR2 YYEKEE (reference sequence). This CDR3 comprises 14 residues. V was shortened by 0 bases and J by 4 bases, with 7 bases between the two germline ends. The CDR3 coding sequence is TGTGCCAGCAGCTTGGGACAGAGCACCGGGGAGCTGTTTTTT. This sequence encodes CASSLGQSTGELFF. Variable domain in full (rest from reference TRBV5-5 and TRBJ2-2): DAGVTQSPTHLIKTRGQQVTLRCSPISGHKSVSWYQQVLGQGPQFIFQYYEKEERGRGNFPDRFSARQFPNYSSELNVNALLLGDSALYLCASSLGQSTGELFFGEGSRLTVL.

V gene TRBV7-6 combines with J gene TRBJ2-1, with no clear D. Germline CDR1 and CDR2: SGHVS and FNYEAQ. The CDR3 is 13 amino acids. Trimming removed 2 bases from V and 1 base from J, with 3 bases in between. CDR3: CASSLQSYNEQFF. The CDR3 coding sequence is TGTGCCAGCAGCTTACAATCCTACAATGAGCAGTTCTTC.

In its sample, this clone was seen a few times. This rearrangement joins TRBV7-2 to TRBJ2-7; TRBD1 aligns across 7 bases. CDR1 and CDR2 from the germline V gene are SGHTA and FQGNSA. The V and J ends lost 5 bases and 1 base, in that order; junction bases with no gene match: 8. The CDR3 has 15 residues. CDR3 region: CASSKGTAFSYEQYF. The DNA of the CDR3 is TGTGCCAGCAGCAAAGGGACAGCGTTTTCCTACGAGCAGTACTTC. The whole variable domain, remainder taken from reference TRBV7-2 and TRBJ2-7, is GAGVSQSPSNKVTEKGKDVELRCDPISGHTALYWYRQSLGQGLEFLIYFQGNSAPDKSGLPSDRFSAERTGGSVSTLTIQRTQQEDSAVYLCASSKGTAFSYEQYFGPGTRLTVT.

The chain employs TRBV6-5 and TRBJ2-7; 9 bases match TRBD1. V lost 2 bases and J lost 5; bases outside the gene matches: 7. From germline, CDR1 is MNHEY and CDR2 SVGAGI. There are 15 residues in the CDR3. The CDR3 spells CASSYGGQGINEQYF. For the CDR3, the DNA is TGTGCCAGCAGTTACGGGGGACAGGGCATTAACGAGCAGTACTTC.